A selection of T cell receptor beta chains follows, all from one sample in a study of early T cells in non-severe SARS-CoV-2 infection. A single record per CDR3 protein comes from TCRdb applying MiXCR to the 5' RACE reads. This sample has 55,000 to 85,000 distinct CDR3 sequences; roughly an eighth occur once, and the top ten carry around 15%. The material sequenced was whole blood. The receptors were gathered from an adult who was a healthcare worker with PCR-confirmed SARS-CoV-2 infection or an uninfected control (not recorded which). The CDR3 runs from the conserved cysteine through the conserved F or W. D genes are given only for firm matches. Expanded clones get a size class; other rows say once, few or many, or leave the size out.

D gene: -; CDR3 length: 12; V gene: TRBV29-1; J gene: TRBJ2-5; clone size: few; CDR3 DNA: TGCAGTTTAACAGGGAGGGGAGAGACCCAGTACTTC; CDR3 protein: CSLTGRGETQYF
D gene: -; CDR3 length: 16; V gene: TRBV9; J gene: TRBJ2-1; clone size: -; CDR3 DNA: TGTGCCAGCAGCGTATCGGGACGGAACTCCTACAATGAGCAGTTCTTC; CDR3 protein: CASSVSGRNSYNEQFF
D gene: -; CDR3 length: 17; V gene: TRBV7-8; J gene: TRBJ1-1; clone size: -; CDR3 DNA: TGTGCCAGCAGCCAACGTCCACCAAGGGGGGGGAACACTGAAGCTTTCTTT; CDR3 protein: CASSQRPPRGGNTEAFF
D gene: -; CDR3 length: 14; V gene: TRBV7-2; J gene: TRBJ1-1; clone size: few; CDR3 DNA: TGTGCCAGCAGCTTTGGTATCTGGGACACTGAAGCTTTCTTT; CDR3 protein: CASSFGIWDTEAFF
D gene: TRBD1; CDR3 length: 15; V gene: TRBV5-1; J gene: TRBJ2-1; clone size: -; CDR3 DNA: TGCGCCAGCAGCTTTAGACAGGGGGATAACAATGAGCAGTTCTTC; CDR3 protein: CASSFRQGDNNEQFF
D gene: TRBD1; CDR3 length: 15; V gene: TRBV28; J gene: TRBJ2-2; clone size: few; CDR3 DNA: TGTGCCAGCAGGATAAGACAGGGTGGCACCGGGGAGCTGTTTTTT; CDR3 protein: CASRIRQGGTGELFF
D gene: -; CDR3 length: 13; V gene: TRBV18; J gene: TRBJ1-1; clone size: -; CDR3 DNA: TGTGCCAGCTCGTCGGAGGCCGGGAGCGAGGCTTTCTTT; CDR3 protein: CASSSEAGSEAFF
D gene: -; CDR3 length: 14; V gene: TRBV6-6; J gene: TRBJ1-5; clone size: many; CDR3 DNA: TGTGCCAGCAGTTACTCTGAGGTCAATCAGCCCCAGCATTTT; CDR3 protein: CASSYSEVNQPQHF
D gene: -; CDR3 length: 11; V gene: TRBV29-1; J gene: TRBJ1-1; clone size: -; CDR3 DNA: TGCAGCGCCCAGGTTTCGGCTGAAGCTTTCTTT; CDR3 protein: CSAQVSAEAFF
D gene: -; CDR3 length: 14; V gene: TRBV16; J gene: TRBJ1-3; clone size: few; CDR3 DNA: TGTGCCAGCAGCCATTACCGGGACATAACCGCCATATATTTT; CDR3 protein: CASSHYRDITAIYF
D gene: TRBD2; CDR3 length: 16; V gene: TRBV7-9; J gene: TRBJ2-1; clone size: many; CDR3 DNA: TGTGCCAGCAGCCTAGCGGGACTAGCGGGGGGGCAGGAGCAGTTCTTC; CDR3 protein: CASSLAGLAGGQEQFF
D gene: TRBD1; CDR3 length: 12; V gene: TRBV29-1; J gene: TRBJ1-2; clone size: -; CDR3 DNA: TGCAGCGTTGGAGGGACAGGGAATGGCTACACCTTC; CDR3 protein: CSVGGTGNGYTF
D gene: TRBD1; CDR3 length: 16; V gene: TRBV2; J gene: TRBJ1-1; clone size: few; CDR3 DNA: TGTGCCAGCAGAGTCGACAGGGGGATATTTAACACTGAAGCTTTCTTT; CDR3 protein: CASRVDRGIFNTEAFF
D gene: -; CDR3 length: 12; V gene: TRBV20-1; J gene: TRBJ2-3; clone size: -; CDR3 DNA: TGCAGTGCTAGAGATGGGCGGGATACGCAGTATTTT; CDR3 protein: CSARDGRDTQYF
D gene: TRBD2; CDR3 length: 16; V gene: TRBV12-3/TRBV12-4; J gene: TRBJ2-2; clone size: few; CDR3 DNA: TGTGCCAGCAGAATAGCGGGTCGCGCGAACACCGGGGAGCTGTTTTTT; CDR3 protein: CASRIAGRANTGELFF
D gene: -; CDR3 length: 17; V gene: TRBV12-5; J gene: TRBJ2-3; clone size: few; CDR3 DNA: TGTGCTAGCAATCCGGCGCTCTTCGGAGGATCCACAGATACGCAGTATTTT; CDR3 protein: CASNPALFGGSTDTQYF
D gene: -; CDR3 length: 18; V gene: TRBV5-4; J gene: TRBJ1-2; clone size: few; CDR3 DNA: TGTGCCAGCAGCTCCCCGCTACCGAAACGGGGGGCCTTCTATGGCTACACCTTC; CDR3 protein: CASSSPLPKRGAFYGYTF
D gene: TRBD1; CDR3 length: 15; V gene: TRBV5-1; J gene: TRBJ2-5; clone size: -; CDR3 DNA: TGCGCCAGCAGCTTGGAGGACAGGGTCATGGAGACCCAGTACTTC; CDR3 protein: CASSLEDRVMETQYF
D gene: -; CDR3 length: 12; V gene: TRBV27; J gene: TRBJ1-2; clone size: many; CDR3 DNA: TGTGCCAGCAGTCAGCGGGGATATGGCTACACCTTC; CDR3 protein: CASSQRGYGYTF
D gene: -; CDR3 length: 15; V gene: TRBV7-2; J gene: TRBJ1-4; clone size: -; CDR3 DNA: TGTGCCAGCAGCTTAGTAGGGCAACCTACGGAAAAACTGTTTTTT; CDR3 protein: CASSLVGQPTEKLFF
D gene: TRBD1; CDR3 length: 16; V gene: TRBV10-3; J gene: TRBJ1-1; clone size: few; CDR3 DNA: TGTGCCATCAGTGAGAATCCCAGGGGGCGTGGGACTGAAGCTTTCTTT; CDR3 protein: CAISENPRGRGTEAFF
D gene: -; CDR3 length: 13; V gene: TRBV7-9; J gene: TRBJ1-2; clone size: -; CDR3 DNA: TGTGCCAGCAGCCCTGGGACGTACTATGGCTACACCTTC; CDR3 protein: CASSPGTYYGYTF
D gene: -; CDR3 length: 15; V gene: TRBV9; J gene: TRBJ1-1; clone size: few; CDR3 DNA: TGTGCCAGCAGCGTAGTTCCAGGCGGAAGGACTGAAGCTTTCTTT; CDR3 protein: CASSVVPGGRTEAFF
D gene: -; CDR3 length: 13; V gene: TRBV6-2/TRBV6-3; J gene: TRBJ2-3; clone size: -; CDR3 DNA: TGTGCCAGCAACGAAGGTCACGGAAATACGCAGTATTTT; CDR3 protein: CASNEGHGNTQYF
D gene: -; CDR3 length: 13; V gene: TRBV6-2/TRBV6-3; J gene: TRBJ1-1; clone size: few; CDR3 DNA: TGTGCCCACAAAGACGGGGTGGACACTGAAGCTTTCTTT; CDR3 protein: CAHKDGVDTEAFF
D gene: TRBD1; CDR3 length: 16; V gene: TRBV28; J gene: TRBJ1-1; clone size: many; CDR3 DNA: TGTGCCAGCAGTTCCCTCGGGACAGGGGGCGGGACTGAAGCTTTCTTT; CDR3 protein: CASSSLGTGGGTEAFF
D gene: TRBD1; CDR3 length: 16; V gene: TRBV4-3; J gene: TRBJ1-4; clone size: few; CDR3 DNA: TGCGCCAGCAGCCAAAGACAGGGGGCGCCTGGCGAAAAACTGTTTTTT; CDR3 protein: CASSQRQGAPGEKLFF
D gene: -; CDR3 length: 17; V gene: TRBV28; J gene: TRBJ2-1; clone size: few; CDR3 DNA: TGTGCCAGCAGTTTAGAGTTAGGGGGGGACAGCTACAATGAGCAGTTCTTC; CDR3 protein: CASSLELGGDSYNEQFF
D gene: TRBD2; CDR3 length: 16; V gene: TRBV12-3/TRBV12-4; J gene: TRBJ2-1; clone size: many; CDR3 DNA: TGTGCCAGCGGGCCCTACGGGGGGCGGGGGGCCAATGAGCAGTTCTTC; CDR3 protein: CASGPYGGRGANEQFF
D gene: -; CDR3 length: 14; V gene: TRBV12-3/TRBV12-4; J gene: TRBJ1-5; clone size: -; CDR3 DNA: TGTGCCAGCAGTTGGGGGCGGGTGGCTCAGCCCCAGCATTTT; CDR3 protein: CASSWGRVAQPQHF
D gene: -; CDR3 length: 18; V gene: TRBV11-2; J gene: TRBJ1-2; clone size: -; CDR3 DNA: TGTGCCAGCAGCTTAGTGGGGACACGTCCCAAATCTAACTATGGCTACACCTTC; CDR3 protein: CASSLVGTRPKSNYGYTF
D gene: -; CDR3 length: 12; V gene: TRBV6-1; J gene: TRBJ1-2; clone size: -; CDR3 DNA: TGTGCCAGCAGTGATAGGAACTATGGCTACACCTTC; CDR3 protein: CASSDRNYGYTF
D gene: -; CDR3 length: 12; V gene: TRBV7-9; J gene: TRBJ1-1; clone size: few; CDR3 DNA: TGTGCCAGCAGGAAAGGAACGACTGAAGCTTTCTTT; CDR3 protein: CASRKGTTEAFF
D gene: -; CDR3 length: 17; V gene: TRBV7-9; J gene: TRBJ2-1; clone size: many; CDR3 DNA: TGTGCCAGCAGCTTAAGTCGGGGCACCTTTAATTACAATGAGCAGTTCTTC; CDR3 protein: CASSLSRGTFNYNEQFF
D gene: -; CDR3 length: 19; V gene: TRBV7-8; J gene: TRBJ2-5; clone size: many; CDR3 DNA: TGTGCCAGCAGCTTAGCGCATCTGGAGCGGCGTCGCCTCCAAGAGACCCAGTACTTC; CDR3 protein: CASSLAHLERRRLQETQYF
D gene: -; CDR3 length: 14; V gene: TRBV12-3/TRBV12-4; J gene: TRBJ1-1; clone size: -; CDR3 DNA: TGTGCCAGCAGAAGGGACATCCAGGGGACTGAAGCTTTCTTT; CDR3 protein: CASRRDIQGTEAFF
D gene: -; CDR3 length: 13; V gene: TRBV7-2; J gene: TRBJ1-1; clone size: few; CDR3 DNA: TGTGCCAGCAGCTTAGGGGCAGGCCAAGAAGCTTTCTTT; CDR3 protein: CASSLGAGQEAFF
D gene: -; CDR3 length: 11; V gene: TRBV2; J gene: TRBJ2-1; clone size: few; CDR3 DNA: TGTGCCAGCAGTCCCCATAATGAGCAGTTCTTC; CDR3 protein: CASSPHNEQFF
D gene: TRBD1; CDR3 length: 15; V gene: TRBV5-1; J gene: TRBJ1-1; clone size: -; CDR3 DNA: TGCGCCAGCATCGCGACAGGGAATATGAACACTGAAGCTTTCTTT; CDR3 protein: CASIATGNMNTEAFF
D gene: -; CDR3 length: 17; V gene: TRBV9; J gene: TRBJ1-4; clone size: -; CDR3 DNA: TGTGCCAGCAGCGTAGGACCGACGCGGGAGTTTGGTGAAAAACTGTTTTTT; CDR3 protein: CASSVGPTREFGEKLFF
D gene: -; CDR3 length: 14; V gene: TRBV7-2; J gene: TRBJ1-3; clone size: many; CDR3 DNA: TGTGCCAGCAGCTTAGCCGGCTCTGGAAACACCATATATTTT; CDR3 protein: CASSLAGSGNTIYF
D gene: -; CDR3 length: 12; V gene: TRBV28; J gene: TRBJ1-2; clone size: many; CDR3 DNA: TGTGCCAGCACGGAACGGACGTATGGCTACACCTTC; CDR3 protein: CASTERTYGYTF
D gene: TRBD1; CDR3 length: 12; V gene: TRBV29-1; J gene: TRBJ2-7; clone size: -; CDR3 DNA: TGCAGCGGCCGGGACAGGGCCTACGAGCAGTACTTC; CDR3 protein: CSGRDRAYEQYF
D gene: TRBD2; CDR3 length: 15; V gene: TRBV28; J gene: TRBJ2-3; clone size: -; CDR3 DNA: TGTGCCAGCAGTTCCCTAGCGGGGGTCGCAGATACGCAGTATTTT; CDR3 protein: CASSSLAGVADTQYF
D gene: TRBD2; CDR3 length: 15; V gene: TRBV7-2; J gene: TRBJ2-7; clone size: few; CDR3 DNA: TGTGCCAGCAGTATGACTAGCGGGGCCTCCTACGAGCAGTACTTC; CDR3 protein: CASSMTSGASYEQYF
D gene: TRBD1; CDR3 length: 18; V gene: TRBV7-9; J gene: TRBJ1-2; clone size: many; CDR3 DNA: TGTGCCAGCAGCTTATCACATGGACAGGGCCGTGCCATCTTAGGCTACACCTTC; CDR3 protein: CASSLSHGQGRAILGYTF
D gene: -; CDR3 length: 15; V gene: TRBV5-4; J gene: TRBJ2-1; clone size: many; CDR3 DNA: TGTGCCAGCAGCTTGGCTAGCTCGAATTTCCATGAGCAGTTCTTC; CDR3 protein: CASSLASSNFHEQFF
D gene: -; CDR3 length: 16; V gene: TRBV7-2; J gene: TRBJ2-1; clone size: -; CDR3 DNA: TGTGCCAGCAGCTTAGCGTACGATACTAAGATCAATGAGCAGTTCTTC; CDR3 protein: CASSLAYDTKINEQFF
D gene: -; CDR3 length: 14; V gene: TRBV7-8; J gene: TRBJ2-7; clone size: few; CDR3 DNA: TGTGCCAGCAGCTTAGGCGTAGGCGGGTACGAGCAGTACTTC; CDR3 protein: CASSLGVGGYEQYF
D gene: -; CDR3 length: 11; V gene: TRBV27; J gene: TRBJ2-1; clone size: few; CDR3 DNA: TGTGCCAGCAGTGACGGACACGAGCAGTTCTTC; CDR3 protein: CASSDGHEQFF
D gene: TRBD1; CDR3 length: 14; V gene: TRBV5-4; J gene: TRBJ2-2; clone size: -; CDR3 DNA: TGTGCCAGCAGTTGGACAGGGGAGGCCGGGGAGCTGTTTTTT; CDR3 protein: CASSWTGEAGELFF
D gene: TRBD1; CDR3 length: 16; V gene: TRBV4-3; J gene: TRBJ1-5; clone size: many; CDR3 DNA: TGCGCCAGCAGCCAAAGTCCGACAGGGTCTGGGCAGCCCCAGCATTTT; CDR3 protein: CASSQSPTGSGQPQHF
D gene: -; CDR3 length: 13; V gene: TRBV14; J gene: TRBJ1-4; clone size: few; CDR3 DNA: TGTGCCAGCAGCCAAGACGTAGGCGAAAAACTGTTTTTT; CDR3 protein: CASSQDVGEKLFF
D gene: -; CDR3 length: 15; V gene: TRBV11-2; J gene: TRBJ2-1; clone size: -; CDR3 DNA: TGTGCCAGCAGCTCTGGACAGCCGGCCTACAATGAGCAGTTCTTC; CDR3 protein: CASSSGQPAYNEQFF
D gene: -; CDR3 length: 11; V gene: TRBV4-1; J gene: TRBJ2-7; clone size: many; CDR3 DNA: TGCGCCAGCAGCCAAGCCAGCGAGCAGTACTTC; CDR3 protein: CASSQASEQYF
D gene: -; CDR3 length: 12; V gene: TRBV6-2/TRBV6-3; J gene: TRBJ1-2; clone size: few; CDR3 DNA: TGTGCCAGCAGATATGCAGGGAGTGGCTACACCTTC; CDR3 protein: CASRYAGSGYTF
D gene: -; CDR3 length: 16; V gene: TRBV3-2; J gene: TRBJ2-7; clone size: -; CDR3 DNA: TGTGCCAGCAGCCCCACACAGGTATCCCCTCTAGACGAGCAGTACTTC; CDR3 protein: CASSPTQVSPLDEQYF
D gene: -; CDR3 length: 12; V gene: TRBV28; J gene: TRBJ1-1; clone size: -; CDR3 DNA: TGTGCCAGCAGTTTGAATAGGGGGAGAGCTTTCTTT; CDR3 protein: CASSLNRGRAFF
D gene: TRBD2; CDR3 length: 23; V gene: TRBV7-2; J gene: TRBJ2-3; clone size: -; CDR3 DNA: TGTGCCAGCAGCTTAGCGAGGTTAAGGGGGCTAGCGGGGGCCACTAGGGGCACAGATACGCAGTATTTT; CDR3 protein: CASSLARLRGLAGATRGTDTQYF